These T cell receptor beta chains were read from a single sample in a study of T cell responses to AZD1222 COVID-19 vaccine. The data were produced by immunoSEQ multiplex PCR, yet TCRdb's version contains in-frame clones alone and is incomplete. Found here are 190,000 or so clones, just over 90% of them singletons; the top ten hold approximately 3.4%. The sequences come from peripheral blood, collected 28 days after the second AZD1222 dose. Receptors originate from an adult who received the AZD1222 COVID-19 vaccine. The CDR3 runs from the conserved cysteine through the conserved F or W. D genes are given only for firm matches. Where a row states a size, it is once, few, many or the class of an expanded clone; other rows omit it.

size: NA
J: TRBJ1-1
D: TRBD1
V: TRBV3-1/TRBV3-2
DNA: TGTGCCAGCAGCCAAGATAAACGGGAACCTTCGGACCTCGACCAGGGGGGGTCGTTTGCTTTCTTT
CDR3: CASSQDKREPSDLDQGGSFAFF

size: NA
J: TRBJ2-1
D: TRBD2
V: TRBV5-1
DNA: TGCGCCAGCAGCTCTACGACTAGCGGGGGAGGTGAGCAGTTCTTC
CDR3: CASSSTTSGGGEQFF

size: once
J: TRBJ1-4
D: NA
V: TRBV29-1
DNA: TGCAGCGTGACGGGCTCCGAGAATGAAAAACTGTTTTTT
CDR3: CSVTGSENEKLFF

size: NA
J: TRBJ2-1
D: TRBD2
V: TRBV6-2/TRBV6-3
DNA: TGTGCCAGCAGTTACTCGACTAGCGGGAGCGATGAGCAGTTCTTC
CDR3: CASSYSTSGSDEQFF

size: few
J: TRBJ1-1
D: NA
V: TRBV5-1
DNA: TGCGCCAGCAGCTTGGTCCTTACCGGGACGGAGAACACTGAAGCTTTCTTT
CDR3: CASSLVLTGTENTEAFF

size: NA
J: TRBJ2-7
D: TRBD2
V: TRBV15
DNA: TGTGCCACCAGCCCCGGGACTAGCGGGAGTGCCTACGAGCAGTACTTC
CDR3: CATSPGTSGSAYEQYF

size: NA
J: TRBJ2-3
D: TRBD2
V: TRBV5-5
DNA: TGTGCCAGCAGCTTTACTAGCGGGAGTGAAGATACGCAGTATTTT
CDR3: CASSFTSGSEDTQYF

size: NA
J: TRBJ1-1
D: TRBD1
V: TRBV19
DNA: TGTGCCAGTAGGGCCGGGACAGCGAACACTGAAGCTTTCTTT
CDR3: CASRAGTANTEAFF

size: NA
J: TRBJ1-1
D: NA
V: TRBV9
DNA: TGTGCCAGCAGCGTGTCCGAGGGTCCCACTGAAGCTTTCTTT
CDR3: CASSVSEGPTEAFF

size: once
J: TRBJ2-3
D: NA
V: TRBV2
DNA: TGTGCCAGCAGTCTACAACTAGCTAGCACAGATACGCAGTATTTT
CDR3: CASSLQLASTDTQYF

size: NA
J: TRBJ2-7
D: TRBD1
V: TRBV6-5
DNA: TGTGCCAGCAGCCGGGACAGGGTGTGGGAGCAGTACTTC
CDR3: CASSRDRVWEQYF

size: NA
J: TRBJ2-1
D: NA
V: TRBV6-4
DNA: TGTGCCAACAAGGCGTGGCGGTCCTACAATGAGCAGTTCTTC
CDR3: CANKAWRSYNEQFF

size: NA
J: TRBJ2-1
D: NA
V: TRBV6-5
DNA: TGTGCCAGCAGTTACCAGGCAGAGAGGTTCTTC
CDR3: CASSYQAERFF

size: once
J: TRBJ1-1
D: NA
V: TRBV18
DNA: TGTGCCAGCTCACCCCAGGTAGGCACTGAAGCTTTCTTT
CDR3: CASSPQVGTEAFF

size: NA
J: TRBJ2-2
D: NA
V: TRBV24-1
DNA: TGTGCCACGACGGGAGAACCAGACACCGGGGAGCTGTTTTTT
CDR3: CATTGEPDTGELFF

size: NA
J: TRBJ2-5
D: TRBD2
V: TRBV3-1/TRBV3-2
DNA: TGTGCCAGCAGCCAGCTAGCGGGAGAGGTGACCCAGTACTTC
CDR3: CASSQLAGEVTQYF

size: NA
J: TRBJ2-6
D: NA
V: TRBV7-9
DNA: TGTGCCAGCAGCTCCTCCCCGGGTTCCGGGGCCAACGTCCTGACTTTC
CDR3: CASSSSPGSGANVLTF

size: NA
J: TRBJ2-1
D: NA
V: TRBV24-1
DNA: TGTGCCACCAGCAGGGAAAAAGCCTACAATGAGCAGTTCTTC
CDR3: CATSREKAYNEQFF

size: NA
J: TRBJ2-3
D: NA
V: TRBV5-4
DNA: TGTGCCAGCTTCGCTCTGGGGGAATCAGATACGCAGTATTTT
CDR3: CASFALGESDTQYF

size: NA
J: TRBJ1-2
D: TRBD1
V: TRBV29-1
DNA: TGCAGCGTTTCCGGGACAGGGATCTACACCTTC
CDR3: CSVSGTGIYTF

size: once
J: TRBJ2-3
D: TRBD1
V: TRBV28
DNA: TGTGCCAGCAGGGGACAGGGCACAGATACGCAGTATTTT
CDR3: CASRGQGTDTQYF

size: NA
J: TRBJ2-7
D: TRBD2
V: TRBV4-1
DNA: TGCGCCAGCAGCCAAGGGGGGGCTAGCGGGCCCAATGGGAAGTTCTACGAGCAGTACTTC
CDR3: CASSQGGASGPNGKFYEQYF

size: NA
J: TRBJ1-1
D: NA
V: TRBV30
DNA: TGTGCCTCCTCCGACCCGGGTCACACTGAAGCTTTCTTT
CDR3: CASSDPGHTEAFF

size: once
J: TRBJ2-7
D: TRBD1
V: TRBV27
DNA: TGTGCCAGCAGTCCGGGGACAGGCGTCTACGAGCAGTACTTC
CDR3: CASSPGTGVYEQYF

size: NA
J: TRBJ1-1
D: TRBD1
V: TRBV19
DNA: TGTGCCAGTAGTAACTCAGGGGGAACTGAAGCTTTCTTT
CDR3: CASSNSGGTEAFF

size: NA
J: TRBJ1-2
D: NA
V: TRBV7-3
DNA: TGTGCCAGCAGCTTAGAACCCGGACAGGGCTACACCTTC
CDR3: CASSLEPGQGYTF